One and the same sample provided the 31 T cell receptor beta chains below, sequenced in a study of blood T cell repertoires in COVID-19. The method was immunoSEQ multiplex PCR; TCRdb's version includes in-frame clones alone and lacks a portion of them. This sample yields 110,000 to 150,000 clones, of which 88% are seen a single time; over 9.5% belongs to the top ten. Sequencing was done on a sample of peripheral blood. These receptors all stem from a man over 45 with active or convalescent COVID-19.

The chain combines TRBV29-1 with TRBJ2-1; D is undetermined. The V end was cut by 4 bases, the J end by 3 bases, with 10 bases between. The CDR3 contains 13 residues. Looked up from germline, CDR1 is SQVTM and CDR2 is ANQGSEA. The CDR3 protein is CSVVSTNYNEQFF. The CDR3 DNA reads TGCAGCGTTGTTTCTACCAACTACAATGAGCAGTTCTTC.

The chain joins TRBV9 to TRBJ1-4; maybe TRBD1 (6 bases). Trimming took 0 bases from V and 6 from J, leaving 6 bases between them. CDR3 length: 13 residues. Germline loops: CDR1 SGDLS, CDR2 YYNGEE. CDR3 region: CASSVGTDEKLFF. CDR3 bases: TGTGCCAGCAGCGTAGGGACAGATGAAAAACTGTTTTTT.

V gene TRBV28 combines with J gene TRBJ2-1; TRBD1 matches 8 bases. Per germline, CDR1 MDHEN and CDR2 SYDVKM. The length of the CDR3 is 14 residues. After removal of 6 bases from V and 0 bases from J, the junction contained 1 base not matched to a gene. The CDR3 nucleotides are TGTGCCAGCAGGGACAGGGTCTCCTACAATGAGCAGTTCTTC. It encodes CASRDRVSYNEQFF.

The V gene is TRBV24-1, the J gene TRBJ1-1, with D perhaps matching TRBD1 (6 bases). Germline loops: CDR1 KGHDR, CDR2 SFDVKD. The CDR3 runs to 15 residues. Trimming pared 5 bases from V and 0 bases from J, leaving 12 bases between. The CDR3 here is CATSAGETMNTEAFF. DNA of the CDR3: TGTGCCACCAGTGCAGGGGAAACAATGAACACTGAAGCTTTCTTT.

The rearrangement joins TRBV2 to TRBJ1-5, with D perhaps TRBD1 (5 bases). This CDR3 spans 15 amino acids. V lost 7 bases, J lost 5 bases, and 18 bases lay in between. Germline loops: CDR1 SNHLY, CDR2 FYNNEI. For the CDR3, the DNA is TGTGCCAGCAAGTCTGCGGGGGGATTCTATCAGCCCCAGCATTTT. Its translation is CASKSAGGFYQPQHF.

This clone was seen only a few times. V is TRBV5-1 and J is TRBJ1-1; 8 bases fit TRBD1. CDR1 is SGHRS, CDR2 YFSETQ, per germline. Trimming removed 0 bases from V and 9 bases from J; junction bases left unmatched: 10. The CDR3 totals 15 residues. This chain's CDR3 is CASSLGAGQGFQAFF. CDR3 nucleotides: TGCGCCAGCAGCTTGGGCGCAGGACAGGGTTTCCAAGCTTTCTTT.

The chain employs TRBV2 and TRBJ2-2; possibly TRBD1 for D (6 bases). The V end was cut by 8 bases, the J end by 1 base, with 8 bases between. CDR1 and CDR2 (germline): SNHLY, FYNNEI. This CDR3 spans 13 amino acids. The CDR3 is CASWTENTGELFF. The DNA of the CDR3 is TGTGCCAGCTGGACAGAGAACACCGGGGAGCTGTTTTTT.

The V gene is TRBV7-2, the J gene TRBJ1-5, with 7 bases matching TRBD1. V gave up 4 bases and J gave up 4 bases; unmatched junction bases: 7. Per germline, CDR1 SGHTA and CDR2 FQGNSA. The CDR3 loop spans 15 amino acids. This CDR3 reads CASSSTGYRNQPQHF. CDR3 sequence (DNA): TGTGCCAGCAGCTCGACAGGGTACCGGAATCAGCCCCAGCATTTT.

The chain joins TRBV19 to TRBJ2-1, with D hard to call. Germline assignment: CDR1 LNHDA and CDR2 SQIVND (reference sequence). The ends were cut back, 1 base at V and 4 bases at J, with 14 bases in the middle. The CDR3 consists of 16 residues. As DNA, the CDR3 is TGTGCCAGTAGTATAGGACTCCTTGGGTCTTACAATGAGCAGTTCTTC. Encoded protein: CASSIGLLGSYNEQFF.

V gene TRBV5-1 combines with J gene TRBJ1-6, with 8 nucleotides matching TRBD1. CDR1 and CDR2 from the germline V gene are SGHRS and YFSETQ. This CDR3 has 15 residues. V trimming: 6 bases; J trimming: 9 bases; junction bases outside the gene matches: 11. The CDR3 loop is CASTPAGGRGSPLHF. The CDR3 nucleotides are TGCGCCAGCACTCCAGCAGGGGGCAGGGGTTCACCCCTCCACTTT.

The chain uses TRBV19 and TRBJ2-5; tentatively, D is TRBD1 (5 bases). This CDR3 is 16 amino acids long. Germline V lookup: CDR1 LNHDA, CDR2 SQIVND (reference sequence). V was pared by 1 base and J by 5 bases, with 17 bases between. The CDR3 DNA sequence: TGTGCCAGTAGTATAGGATATGGGGCCGCCGGGGAGACCCAGTACTTC. Encoded protein: CASSIGYGAAGETQYF.

V is TRBV7-6 and J is TRBJ2-1, with 9 bases aligning to TRBD2. This CDR3 has 17 amino acids. V lost 2 bases to trimming and J lost 8 bases; unmatched junction nucleotides: 13. Germline CDR1 SGHVS, CDR2 FNYEAQ. CDR3 coding DNA: TGTGCCAGCAGCTTATGGGGGAGGCGGGAGGGCCAAGATGAGCAGTTCTTC. Translation gives CASSLWGRREGQDEQFF.

The CDR3 is CASSTLSGRGFNEQFF. Written as DNA, the CDR3 is TGTGCCAGCAGCACCTTAAGCGGGAGGGGATTTAATGAGCAGTTCTTC. The chain links TRBV7-8 to TRBJ2-1, with 10 bases aligning to TRBD2. Per the germline V gene, CDR1 is SGHVS and CDR2 is FQNEAQ. V lost 5 bases, J lost 7 bases, and 11 bases stayed unmatched. The CDR3 loop spans 16 amino acids. Drawing the rest from reference TRBV7-8 and TRBJ2-1, the complete variable domain is GAGVSQSPRYKVAKRGQDVALRCDPISGHVSLFWYQQALGQGPEFLTYFQNEAQLDKSGLPSDRFFAERPEGSVSTLKIQRTQQEDSAVYLCASSTLSGRGFNEQFFGPGTRLTVL.

This clone turned up a few times. The chain joins TRBV5-5 to TRBJ1-3; the D is unclear. CDR1 is SGHKS, CDR2 YYEKEE, per germline (reference sequence). The V end lost 0 bases, the J end lost 0 bases, and 7 bases lay between the germline ends. The CDR3 runs to 15 residues. CDR3 sequence reads: CASSLVAVSGNTIYF. For the CDR3, the DNA is TGTGCCAGCAGCTTGGTGGCAGTCTCTGGAAACACCATATATTTT. The full variable domain, completed using reference TRBV5-5 and TRBJ1-3, is DAGVTQSPTHLIKTRGQQVTLRCSPISGHKSVSWYQQVLGQGPQFIFQYYEKEERGRGNFPDRFSARQFPNYSSELNVNALLLGDSALYLCASSLVAVSGNTIYFGEGSWLTVV.

A word on this clone: One end of the junction is discordant with germline, which a read error may explain. The V call is TRBV28, the J call TRBJ2-1, with a tentative D call TRBD2 (6 bases). Germline V lookup: CDR1 MDHEN, CDR2 SYDVKM. The CDR3 totals 13 residues. CDR3 nucleotide sequence: TGTGCCAGCAGTTCTACACCGCAGGGATGGGAGGTCTTC. Encoded protein: CASSSTPQGWEVF.

The CDR3 nucleotides are TGTGCCAGCAGTGAAGCGGACGTCCAAGGACTCTATGGCTACACCTTC. Translated, it gives CASSEADVQGLYGYTF. The chain recombines TRBV6-1 with TRBJ1-2; no clear D gene. Trimming took off 0 bases at V and 4 bases at J, with 15 bases between the two ends. The germline V gene has CDR1 MNHNS and CDR2 SASEGT. This CDR3 region has 16 residues.

This clone was detected only once. The J gene is TRBJ1-1, the V gene TRBV14, with 9 bases fitting TRBD1. Unmatched junction bases numbered 5, after V lost 4 bases and J lost 5 bases. This CDR3 has 14 residues. CDR1 is SGHDN and CDR2 is FVKESK in the germline V gene. The CDR3 region is CASSPDRGGTEAFF. CDR3 in DNA: TGTGCCAGCAGCCCGGACAGGGGAGGGACTGAAGCTTTCTTT.

This sequence joins TRBV24-1 and TRBJ2-1; 8 nucleotides match TRBD1. V lost 4 bases, J lost 6 bases, and 7 bases stayed unmatched. CDR1 is KGHDR and CDR2 is SFDVKD in the germline V gene. The CDR3 is 15 amino acids. CDR3 sequence reads: CATSDRGQGGNEQFF. The CDR3 DNA sequence: TGTGCCACCAGTGACCGTGGACAGGGTGGCAATGAGCAGTTCTTC.

Here the CDR3 reads CASSEYTGDEQYF. In DNA form, the CDR3 reads TGTGCCAGCAGTGAATACACAGGGGACGAGCAGTACTTC. The chain carries TRBV25-1 and TRBJ2-7; 7 bases align to TRBD1. The germline V gene encodes CDR1 MGHDK and CDR2 SYGVNS. The CDR3 consists of 13 residues. J was trimmed by 5 bases and V by 0 bases; bases with no gene match: 1.

This chain joins TRBV3-1 (or the pseudogene TRBV3-2) and TRBJ2-7, with TRBD1 identical over 10 bases. This CDR3 is 15 amino acids long. In germline, CDR1 is LGHDT, CDR2 YNNKEL (reference sequence). After removal of 1 base from V and 1 base from J, the junction contained 1 base not matched to a gene. Written as DNA, the CDR3 is TGTGCCAGCAGCCAAGGGACAGGGGGTTCCTACGAGCAGTACTTC. Its translation: CASSQGTGGSYEQYF.

This clone is a singleton in its sample. The chain employs TRBV12-3 or TRBV12-4 and TRBJ2-7; TRBD1 is a possible D gene (5 bases). The CDR3 runs 13 residues. V lost 2 bases to trimming and J lost 1 base, with 6 bases between them. The CDR3 reads CASSLRQSYEQYF. The DNA for the CDR3 is TGTGCCAGCAGTTTACGACAGTCCTACGAGCAGTACTTC.

This rearrangement joins TRBV20-1 to TRBJ2-1; TRBD1 might be the D (6 bases). Per the germline V gene, CDR1 is DFQATT and CDR2 is SNEGSKA (reference sequence). The CDR3 is 11 amino acids. V lost 6 bases, J lost 8 bases, and 11 bases lay in between. CDR3 region: CSAPGDDEQFF. The CDR3 coding sequence is TGCAGTGCCCCAGGGGATGATGAGCAGTTCTTC.

The chain employs TRBV28 and TRBJ2-2, with D unclear. Trimming cost V 4 bases and J 5 bases, with 23 bases left between them. The CDR3 is 18 residues long. Per germline, CDR1 MDHEN and CDR2 SYDVKM. The CDR3 DNA sequence: TGTGCCAGCAGTTCCCCCCTTATCATGGGCTCAGATACCGGGGAGCTGTTTTTT. It encodes CASSSPLIMGSDTGELFF.

This sequence joins TRBV28 and TRBJ2-2; no clear D gene. Germline V lookup: CDR1 MDHEN, CDR2 SYDVKM. The CDR3 runs 14 residues. This CDR3 reads CQTAGSPNTGELFF. DNA for the CDR3: TGTCAGACGGCCGGGTCACCCAACACCGGGGAGCTGTTTTTT.

The chain joins TRBV7-3 to TRBJ1-2; D not certain. Germline assignment: CDR1 SGHTA and CDR2 FQGTGA. V was shortened by 5 bases and J by 8 bases, with 21 bases between the two germline ends. This CDR3 comprises 15 residues. The CDR3 loop is CASSQTGSVSGGYTF. As DNA, the CDR3 is TGTGCCAGCAGCCAAACGGGTTCTGTTTCGGGAGGCTACACCTTC.

This chain connects TRBV18 to TRBJ2-5; 8 nucleotides line up with TRBD1. From germline, CDR1 is KGHSH and CDR2 LQKENI. This CDR3 comprises 14 residues. The J segment lost 5 bases and the V segment lost 3 bases, leaving 5 bases of the junction unmatched. The CDR3 coding sequence is TGTGCCAGCTCACCGCAGGGGGCCGGGGAGACCCAGTACTTC. Its translation: CASSPQGAGETQYF.

The rearrangement joins TRBV4-2 to TRBJ2-3; 9 bases match TRBD2. CDR3 size: 15 residues. With 4 bases clipped from V and 1 base from J, the junction kept 3 bases outside the gene matches. Germline V CDR1 and CDR2: LGHNA, YNFKEQ. The CDR3 region is CASSLRLAGTDTQYF. The CDR3 coding sequence is TGTGCCAGCAGCCTCCGACTAGCGGGCACAGATACGCAGTATTTT.

This clone was recorded only once. The V and J genes are TRBV4-2 and TRBJ1-2; no clear D. Trimming stripped 1 base from V and 2 bases from J, with 14 bases between. The CDR3 runs 16 residues. Germline V gene lookup returns CDR1 LGHNA and CDR2 YNFKEQ. CDR3 region: CASSQARSRRNYGYTF. The DNA for the CDR3 is TGTGCCAGCAGCCAAGCCCGGTCCAGGAGGAACTATGGCTACACCTTC.

The rearrangement joins TRBV14 to TRBJ2-3, with D perhaps TRBD1 (5 bases). Germline V gene sequence: CDR1 SGHDN, CDR2 FVKESK. This CDR3 region has 12 residues. Trimming removed 1 base from V and 9 bases from J, with 8 bases in between. This CDR3 reads CASSQARATQYF. In nucleotides, the CDR3 is TGTGCCAGCAGCCAAGCCAGGGCCACGCAGTATTTT.

V and J are TRBV28 and TRBJ2-6; D perhaps matches TRBD1 (5 bases). The CDR3 totals 15 residues. Germline CDR1 and CDR2: MDHEN and SYDVKM. Trimming removed 7 bases at V and 2 bases at J, with 12 bases between. CDR3 nucleotides: TGTGCCAGCACCACCCAGGGAACTGGGGCCAACGTCCTGACTTTC. Amino acid sequence: CASTTQGTGANVLTF.

The chain couples TRBV30 to TRBJ1-4; 8 nucleotides agree with TRBD1. This CDR3 comprises 14 residues. In germline, CDR1 is GTSNPN, CDR2 SVGIG (reference sequence). The trim removed 3 bases at V and 10 bases at J, leaving 10 bases unmatched. The CDR3: CAWSGRTGQGKLFF. The CDR3 DNA follows: TGTGCCTGGAGCGGAAGGACAGGGCAGGGAAAACTGTTTTTT.